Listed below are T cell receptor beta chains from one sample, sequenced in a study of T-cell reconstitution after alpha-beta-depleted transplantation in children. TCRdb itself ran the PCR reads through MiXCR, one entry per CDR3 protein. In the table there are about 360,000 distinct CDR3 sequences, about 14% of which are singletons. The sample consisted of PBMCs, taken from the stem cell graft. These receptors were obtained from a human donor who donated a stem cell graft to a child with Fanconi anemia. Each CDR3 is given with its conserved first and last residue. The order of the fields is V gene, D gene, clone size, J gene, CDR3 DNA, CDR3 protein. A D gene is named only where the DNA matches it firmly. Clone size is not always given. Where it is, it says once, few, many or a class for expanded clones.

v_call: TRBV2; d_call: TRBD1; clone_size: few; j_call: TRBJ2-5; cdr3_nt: TGTGCCAGCAGTGATCTGTCAGGGACAGCCCAAGAGACCCAGTACTTC; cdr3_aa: CASSDLSGTAQETQYF
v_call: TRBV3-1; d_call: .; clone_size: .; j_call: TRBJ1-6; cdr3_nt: TGTACCATCTGTTCCGGACGGGCTCTGGCTCAGGATAATTCACCCCTCCACTTT; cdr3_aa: CTICSGRALAQDNSPLHF
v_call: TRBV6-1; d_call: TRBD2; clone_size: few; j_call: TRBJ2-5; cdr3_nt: TGTGCCAGCAGTCCCGGGCGGGGGGGAGAGACCCAGTACTTC; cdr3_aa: CASSPGRGGETQYF
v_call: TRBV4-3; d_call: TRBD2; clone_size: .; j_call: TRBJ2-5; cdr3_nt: TGCGCCAGCAGCCAAGAATTAGCGGGGGCCCTACAAGAGACCCAGTACTTC; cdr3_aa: CASSQELAGALQETQYF
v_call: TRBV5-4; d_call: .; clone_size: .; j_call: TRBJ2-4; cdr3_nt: TGTGCCAGCAGCTTGCCGGACGGCCCTAAAAACATTCAGTACTTC; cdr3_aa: CASSLPDGPKNIQYF
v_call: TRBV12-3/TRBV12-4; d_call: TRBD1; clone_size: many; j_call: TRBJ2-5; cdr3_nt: TGTGCCAGCAAGGACAGGGCCCAAGAGACCCAGTACTTC; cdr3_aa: CASKDRAQETQYF
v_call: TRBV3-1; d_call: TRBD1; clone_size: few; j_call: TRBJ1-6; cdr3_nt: TGTGCCAGCAGCGCATCAGGGGGCAAAACACCCCTCCACTTT; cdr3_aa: CASSASGGKTPLHF
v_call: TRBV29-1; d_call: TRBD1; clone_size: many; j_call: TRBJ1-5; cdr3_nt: TGCAGCGTTGAAGAAGCCAGGGGGCAGCCCCAGCATTTT; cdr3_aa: CSVEEARGQPQHF
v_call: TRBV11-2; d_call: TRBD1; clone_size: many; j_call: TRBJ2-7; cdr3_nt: TGCGCCAGCAGCCTGGGACAGGGGGGATACGAGCAGTACTTC; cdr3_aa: CASSLGQGGYEQYF
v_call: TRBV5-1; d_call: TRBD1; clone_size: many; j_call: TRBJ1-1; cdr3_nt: TGTGCCAGCAGCCCAGGGACAGCGAACACTGAAGCTTTCTTT; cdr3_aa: CASSPGTANTEAFF
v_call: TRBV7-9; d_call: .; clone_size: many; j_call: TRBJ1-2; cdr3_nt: TGTGCCAGCAGCTTCGGACCCGGAGATGCGGAGGCACGTGGCTACACCTTC; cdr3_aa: CASSFGPGDAEARGYTF
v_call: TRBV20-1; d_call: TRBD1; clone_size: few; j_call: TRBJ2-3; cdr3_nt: TGCAGTGCTTCTCCCGGGACAGGGCTTTTGGGCACAGATACGCAGTATTTT; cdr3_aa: CSASPGTGLLGTDTQYF
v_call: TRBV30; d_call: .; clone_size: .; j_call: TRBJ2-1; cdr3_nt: TGTGCCTGGAGCCCTTCTTACAATGAGCAGTTCTTC; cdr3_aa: CAWSPSYNEQFF
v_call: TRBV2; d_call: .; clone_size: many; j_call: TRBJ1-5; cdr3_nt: TGTGCCAGCAAGGGGTTTCCCGATCAGCCCCAGCATTTT; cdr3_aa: CASKGFPDQPQHF
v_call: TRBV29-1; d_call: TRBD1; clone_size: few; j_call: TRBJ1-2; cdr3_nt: TGCAGCGCCGGACAGGGTGTCTCTGGCTACACCTTC; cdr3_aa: CSAGQGVSGYTF
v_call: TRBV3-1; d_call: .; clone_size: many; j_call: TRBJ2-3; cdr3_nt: TGTGCCAGCAGCCAAGGCCGGGGCTTCGCAGATACGCAGTATTTT; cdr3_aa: CASSQGRGFADTQYF
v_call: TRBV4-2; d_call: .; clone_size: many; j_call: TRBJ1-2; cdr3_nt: TGTGCCAGCAGCCAAGACCGTGCCTATGGCTACACCTTC; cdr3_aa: CASSQDRAYGYTF
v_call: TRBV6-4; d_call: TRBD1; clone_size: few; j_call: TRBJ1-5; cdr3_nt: TGTGCCAGCAGACTCCGGGACAGGGGTCAGCCCCAGCATTTT; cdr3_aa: CASRLRDRGQPQHF
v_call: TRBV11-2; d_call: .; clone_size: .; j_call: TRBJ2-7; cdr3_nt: TGTGCCAGCAGCTTAGTCGGCGCAGGGACGTACGAGCAGTACTTC; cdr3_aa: CASSLVGAGTYEQYF
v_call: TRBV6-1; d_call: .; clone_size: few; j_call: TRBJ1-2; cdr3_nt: TGTGCCAGCAGTTGGGAGGGCTATGGCTACACCTTC; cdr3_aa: CASSWEGYGYTF
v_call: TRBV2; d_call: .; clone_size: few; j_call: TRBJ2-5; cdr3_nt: TGTGCCAGCAGTAACCATGGGGGGGAGACCCAGTACTTC; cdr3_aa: CASSNHGGETQYF
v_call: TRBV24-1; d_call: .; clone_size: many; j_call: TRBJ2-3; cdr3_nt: TGTGCCACCAGCCGGCCGGGTACAGATACGCAGTATTTT; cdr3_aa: CATSRPGTDTQYF
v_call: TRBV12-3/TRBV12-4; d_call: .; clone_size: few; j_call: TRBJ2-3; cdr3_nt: TGTGCCAGCAAATCTAGCACAGATACGCAGTATTTT; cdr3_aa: CASKSSTDTQYF
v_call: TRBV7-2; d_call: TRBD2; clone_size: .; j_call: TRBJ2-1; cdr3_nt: TGTGCCAGCAATCGCCCTAGACTAGCGCCTCGCAATGAGCAGTTCTTC; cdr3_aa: CASNRPRLAPRNEQFF
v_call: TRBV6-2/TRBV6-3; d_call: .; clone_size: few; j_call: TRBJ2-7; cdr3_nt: TGTGCCGCCTACTCTCGGGACTCCTACGAGCAGTACTTC; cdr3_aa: CAAYSRDSYEQYF
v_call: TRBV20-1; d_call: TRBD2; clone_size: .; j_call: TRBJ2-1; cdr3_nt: TGCTGTGCTAGGAGTAGCGGGGGCCTCTCCTACAATGAGCAGTTCTTC; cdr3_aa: CCARSSGGLSYNEQFF
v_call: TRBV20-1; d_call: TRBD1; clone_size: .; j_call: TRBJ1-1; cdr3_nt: TGCAGTGCTAGAAAGACAGGGCCTCGGGCTTTCTTT; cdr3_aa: CSARKTGPRAFF
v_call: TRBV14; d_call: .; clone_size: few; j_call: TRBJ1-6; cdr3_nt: TGTGCCAGCAGCCAAGATCACGGAGGTTATTCACCCCTCCACTTT; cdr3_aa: CASSQDHGGYSPLHF
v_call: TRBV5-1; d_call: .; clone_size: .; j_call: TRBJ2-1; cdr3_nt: TGCGCCAGCAGCTTGGGGACCCAGTTGGGGCATGAGCAGTTCTTC; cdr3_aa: CASSLGTQLGHEQFF
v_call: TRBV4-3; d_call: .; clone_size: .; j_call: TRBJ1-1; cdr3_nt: TGCGCCAGCAGCCAAGAGGTGGACAGCATCGTCGCTTTCTTT; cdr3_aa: CASSQEVDSIVAFF
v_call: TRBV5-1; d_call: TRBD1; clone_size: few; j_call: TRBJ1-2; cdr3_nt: TGCGCCAGCAGCCGCGAGACAGGGGGCTATGGCTACACCTTC; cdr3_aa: CASSRETGGYGYTF
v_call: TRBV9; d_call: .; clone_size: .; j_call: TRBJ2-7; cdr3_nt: TGTGCCAGCAGCGTAGGGTACAGCTCCTACGAGCAGTACTTC; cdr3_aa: CASSVGYSSYEQYF
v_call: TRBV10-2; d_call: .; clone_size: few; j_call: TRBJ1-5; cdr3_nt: TGCGCCAGCAGCCATCCCAATCAGCCCCAGCATTTT; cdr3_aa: CASSHPNQPQHF
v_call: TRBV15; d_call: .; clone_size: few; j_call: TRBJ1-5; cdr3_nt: TGTGCCACCAGCAGAGTGCCAGGGATGTCCCAGCATTTT; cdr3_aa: CATSRVPGMSQHF
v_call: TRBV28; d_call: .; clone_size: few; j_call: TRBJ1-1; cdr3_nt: TGTGCCAGCAACCCAGTCGTCATGAACACTGAAGCTTTCTTT; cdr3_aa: CASNPVVMNTEAFF
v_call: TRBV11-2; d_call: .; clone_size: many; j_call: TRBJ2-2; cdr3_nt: TGTGCCAGCAGCTTAGACGTGAACACCGGGGAGCTGTTTTTT; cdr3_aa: CASSLDVNTGELFF
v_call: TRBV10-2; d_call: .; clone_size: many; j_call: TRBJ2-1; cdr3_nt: TGCGCCAGCAGTCTGAGGACAGTCCGGTTTGTTGTGAAGTTCTTC; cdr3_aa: CASSLRTVRFVVKFF
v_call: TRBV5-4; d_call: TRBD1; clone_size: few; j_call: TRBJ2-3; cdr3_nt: TGTGCCAGCAGCTTGGTGGCAGGGGGTGAGGATACGCAGTATTTT; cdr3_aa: CASSLVAGGEDTQYF
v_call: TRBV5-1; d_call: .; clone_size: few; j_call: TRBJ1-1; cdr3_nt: TGCGCCAGCAGCTTGGCCCTGGATATGAACACTGAAGCTTTCTTT; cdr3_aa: CASSLALDMNTEAFF
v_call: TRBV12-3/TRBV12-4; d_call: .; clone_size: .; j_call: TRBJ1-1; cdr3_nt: TGTGCCAGCAGTTCGGTAGGGGAAGCTGAAGCTTTCTTT; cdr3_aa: CASSSVGEAEAFF
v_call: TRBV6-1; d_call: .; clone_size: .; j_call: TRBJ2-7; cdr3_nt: TGTGCCAGCAGTGAAGTAAGCGGGCAGCCGCAGTACTTC; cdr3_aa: CASSEVSGQPQYF
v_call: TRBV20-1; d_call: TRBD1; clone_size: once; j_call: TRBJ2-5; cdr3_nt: TGCAGTGCTAGAGATTTCCAGGGGGTCCCAGAGACCCAGTACTTC; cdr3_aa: CSARDFQGVPETQYF